Each of the 21 T cell receptor beta chains below was sequenced from the same sample in a study of T cell responses to AZD1222 COVID-19 vaccine. The repertoire was sequenced with immunoSEQ multiplex PCR; TCRdb's copy has only in-frame clones and lacks some. The sample shows under 60,000 clones, around 80% of them seen only once. The input for sequencing was peripheral blood, taken on day 0 of AZD1222 vaccination. The receptors stem from an adult in good health.

V and J are TRBV7-8 and TRBJ2-1; D gene unclear. Trimming took 3 bases from V and 8 from J, leaving 20 bases between them. CDR3 size: 16 residues. Per germline, CDR1 SGHVS and CDR2 FQNEAQ. This CDR3 is CASSFDGRGLWDEQFF. DNA of the CDR3: TGTGCCAGCAGCTTCGACGGTCGTGGGCTTTGGGATGAGCAGTTCTTC.

This chain connects TRBV4-1 to TRBJ1-6; D not resolved. Germline V gene data show CDR1 as MGHRA and CDR2 as YSYEKL. The CDR3 covers 11 residues. The ends were cut back, 1 base at V and 14 bases at J, with 6 bases in the middle. CDR3 protein: CASSQARTLHF. Written as DNA, the CDR3 is TGCGCCAGCAGCCAAGCGAGGACCCTCCACTTT.

The rearrangement joins TRBV18 to TRBJ2-7; D gene uncertain. The V and J ends lost 6 bases and 3 bases respectively, with 9 bases between them. The CDR3 runs 12 residues. Germline V gives CDR1 KGHSH, CDR2 LQKENI. The DNA of the CDR3 is TGTGCCAGCTCCACCGGATACTACGAGCAGTACTTC. Translation gives CASSTGYYEQYF.

The chain is built from TRBV5-1 and TRBJ2-1; 7 nucleotides align to TRBD1. Germline V CDR1 and CDR2: SGHRS, YFSETQ. The trim removed 4 bases at V and 9 bases at J, leaving 10 bases unmatched. The CDR3 sequence is 14 residues long. The CDR3 spells CASSIRPGTAEQFF. CDR3 bases: TGCGCCAGCAGCATACGTCCCGGGACAGCTGAGCAGTTCTTC.

This clone was counted once. The chain carries TRBV7-8 and TRBJ1-2; maybe TRBD1 (5 bases). Trimming cost V 5 bases and J 7 bases, with 17 bases left between them. The CDR3 has 14 amino acids. Germline CDR1 SGHVS, CDR2 FQNEAQ. The CDR3 coding sequence is TGTGCCAGCAGCAACCGGGACGGAGTCTCTGGCTACACCTTC. Translation gives CASSNRDGVSGYTF.

The chain employs TRBV19 and TRBJ1-1, with TRBD1 matching over 10 bases. In germline, CDR1 is LNHDA, CDR2 SQIVND (reference sequence). CDR3 length: 15 amino acids. With 2 bases clipped from V and 7 bases from J, the junction kept 7 bases outside the gene matches. CDR3 region: CASSIFGQGVGEAFF. The CDR3 coding sequence is TGTGCCAGTAGTATATTCGGACAGGGGGTCGGTGAAGCTTTCTTT.

The CDR3 sequence is CASSDRSETQYF. CDR3 coding DNA: TGTGCCAGTAGCGACAGGAGTGAGACCCAGTACTTC. The chain is built from TRBV19 and TRBJ2-5; D is perhaps TRBD1 (6 bases). CDR3 length: 12 residues. The germline V gene encodes CDR1 LNHDA and CDR2 SQIVND (reference sequence). V shed 6 bases and J shed 5 bases, with 10 bases lying between them.

A remark on this clone: A much larger clone lies one base from this, so it may be a read error. The identical CDR3 is also encoded by other nucleotide sequences in the sample. The chain links TRBV6-5 to TRBJ1-4; D is perhaps TRBD1 (5 bases). There are 15 residues in the CDR3. The germline V and J ends were trimmed by 6 bases and 0 bases, with 11 bases remaining between them. Germline CDR1 MNHEY, CDR2 SVGAGI. In nucleotides, the CDR3 is TGTGCCAGCAGCACCGAAGGGGCAACTAATGAAAAACTGTTTTTT. Protein sequence: CASSTEGATNEKLFF.

V and J are TRBV27 and TRBJ2-4; TRBD2 might be the D (6 bases). The CDR3 length is 15 residues. Per germline, CDR1 MNHEY and CDR2 SMNVEV (reference sequence). V gave up 4 bases and J gave up 1 base, with 11 bases separating them. The CDR3 region is CASSYGTGAKNIQYF. DNA of the CDR3: TGTGCCAGCAGTTACGGGACTGGGGCCAAAAACATTCAGTACTTC.

The CDR3 DNA follows: TGTGCCACCAGGGCAGGGGGGGGCGCGAACATTCAGTACTTC. Translating gives CATRAGGGANIQYF. This chain connects TRBV15 to TRBJ2-4; either TRBD1 or TRBD2 may supply D (7 bases each). The CDR3 contains 14 residues. Germline V lookup: CDR1 LNHNV, CDR2 YYDKDF (reference sequence). V was shortened by 6 bases and J by 7 bases, with 16 bases between the two germline ends.

This clone was seen a single time. V and J are TRBV3-1 (or the pseudogene TRBV3-2) and TRBJ1-6; 7 nucleotides agree with TRBD1. V gave up 4 bases and J gave up 6 bases; unmatched junction bases: 6. CDR3 length: 15 amino acids. Germline V gene sequence: CDR1 LGHDT, CDR2 YNNKEL (reference sequence). In DNA, the CDR3 is TGTGCCAGCAGCCGACCGGGACAGCGTAATTCACCCCTCCACTTT. This sequence encodes CASSRPGQRNSPLHF.

Within the sample, this clone is medium-sized. This chain uses TRBV6-2 or TRBV6-3 with TRBJ2-5; perhaps D is TRBD1 or TRBD2 (5 bases each). Germline-derived CDR1 and CDR2 are MNHEY and SVGEGT. The CDR3 covers 16 residues. The V gene lost 0 bases and the J gene lost 4 bases, with 15 bases spanning the gap. The CDR3 loop reads CASSYSRLAGAETQYF. In DNA, the CDR3 is TGTGCCAGCAGTTACTCGAGGCTAGCTGGGGCAGAGACCCAGTACTTC.

This chain joins TRBV6-2 or TRBV6-3 and TRBJ2-7; a weak D match, TRBD1 (5 bases). V was clipped by 0 bases and J by 0 bases, with 9 bases between them. The CDR3 extends over 15 amino acids. Germline V gives CDR1 MNHEY, CDR2 SVGEGT. The CDR3 DNA is TGTGCCAGCAGTTACTCGTCAGGGCTCTCCTACGAGCAGTACTTC. Amino acid sequence: CASSYSSGLSYEQYF.

The chain links TRBV6-5 to TRBJ1-5; D ambiguous. Germline V gene data show CDR1 as MNHEY and CDR2 as SVGAGI. CDR3 length: 13 residues. The V end was cut by 2 bases, the J end by 4 bases, with 6 bases between. CDR3 region: CASSYKRNQPQHF. The CDR3 DNA follows: TGTGCCAGCAGTTACAAGAGGAATCAGCCCCAGCATTTT.

The chain uses TRBV19 and TRBJ1-2; no reliable D call. Trimming pared 5 bases from V and 3 bases from J, leaving 13 bases between. CDR3 length: 14 residues. In germline, CDR1 is LNHDA, CDR2 SQIVND (reference sequence). Written as DNA, the CDR3 is TGTGCCAGTAGTCTCGACTTCAGAGACTATGGCTACACCTTC. Encoded protein: CASSLDFRDYGYTF.

This clone was detected only a few times. The genes are TRBV7-9 and TRBJ2-5, with 7 positions matching TRBD2. Germline V gene lookup returns CDR1 SEHNR and CDR2 FQNEAQ (reference sequence). The ends lost 2 bases at V and 7 bases at J; junction bases unmatched: 7. The CDR3 has 14 amino acids. As DNA, the CDR3 is TGTGCCAGCAGCTTAAGGGGAGGGCTTGCGACCCAGTACTTC. It encodes CASSLRGGLATQYF.

V is TRBV6-2 or TRBV6-3 and J is TRBJ2-7, with 8 bases matching TRBD2. This CDR3 contains 15 residues. The germline CDR1 and CDR2 sequences are MNHEY and SVGEGT. Trimming cost V 6 bases and J 0 bases; bases outside gene matches: 7. Here the CDR3 reads CASSATSGSSYEQYF. CDR3 nucleotide sequence: TGTGCCAGCAGCGCCACTAGCGGTAGCTCCTACGAGCAGTACTTC.

The chain carries TRBV11-3 and TRBJ2-2; D is ambiguous. The CDR3 has 12 residues. The germline V and J ends were trimmed by 1 base and 6 bases, with 3 bases remaining between them. The V gene's germline CDR1 is SGHNT and CDR2 YENEEA. The CDR3 loop is CASSLGAGELFF. CDR3 bases: TGTGCCAGCAGCTTAGGAGCCGGGGAGCTGTTTTTT.

The chain recombines TRBV6-2 or TRBV6-3 with TRBJ2-7; D is possibly TRBD2 (6 bases). The germline CDR1 and CDR2 sequences are MNHEY and SVGEGT. V gave up 3 bases and J gave up 3 bases, with 12 bases separating them. There are 14 residues in the CDR3. CDR3 region: CASSYAGLFYEQYF. The CDR3, as DNA: TGTGCCAGCAGTTATGCGGGACTCTTCTACGAGCAGTACTTC.

The chain combines TRBV7-6 with TRBJ2-2; maybe TRBD1 (6 bases). CDR1 is SGHVS, CDR2 FNYEAQ, per germline. This CDR3 spans 15 amino acids. V lost 0 bases to trimming and J lost 4 bases, with 9 bases between them. DNA of the CDR3: TGTGCCAGCAGCTTAGCCCCAGGGGCCACCGGGGAGCTGTTTTTT. Protein: CASSLAPGATGELFF.

The V and J genes are TRBV4-1 and TRBJ1-1; D remains unclear. Germline CDR1 reads MGHRA; CDR2 reads YSYEKL. The CDR3 extends over 14 amino acids. Trimming left V 0 bases short and J 5 bases short, with 10 bases between. The DNA for the CDR3 is TGCGCCAGCAGCCAAGAAACTTGGGGAACTGAAGCTTTCTTT. It specifies CASSQETWGTEAFF.